The 19 T cell receptor beta chains below come from one sample, sequenced in a study of beta chain features in type 1 diabetes. Study-level findings and limits: Within each of all four CD4+ subsets, Type 1 diabetes patients had TCRB CDR3s that were moderately but significantly shorter.

Their recognized antigens are unknown. The study reverse transcribed the entire isolated RNA, so it sequenced expressed TCRB transcripts. The protocol was immunoSEQ multiplex PCR, while the TCRdb copy is restricted to in-frame clones and leaves out a portion. Of some 270,000 clones in the sample, roughly 10% were seen once. The specimen was naive CD4+ T cells from blood. All receptors derive from a man aged 25-40 years with type 1 diabetes.

This clone came up a few times. The chain employs TRBV2 and TRBJ1-5; tentatively, D is TRBD1 (6 bases). V was pared by 7 bases and J by 3 bases, with 10 bases between. This CDR3 region has 13 residues. The germline gives CDR1 SNHLY, CDR2 FYNNEI. The DNA for the CDR3 is TGTGCCAGCAAACAGGGCTCCAATCAGCCCCAGCATTTT. Protein: CASKQGSNQPQHF. The full variable domain, rest sourced from reference TRBV2 and TRBJ1-5, is EPEVTQTPSHQVTQMGQEVILRCVPISNHLYFYWYRQILGQKVEFLVSFYNNEISEKSEIFDDQFSVERPDGSNFTLKIRSTKLEDSAMYFCASKQGSNQPQHFGDGTRLSIL.

The V call is TRBV5-8, the J call TRBJ1-2; 9 nucleotides match TRBD1. The length of the CDR3 is 15 residues. Per germline, CDR1 SGHTS and CDR2 YDEGEE. Trimming removed 4 bases from V and 14 bases from J; junction bases left unmatched: 18. The CDR3 sequence is CASSRGTGSLLGVTF. The DNA of the CDR3 is TGTGCCAGCAGCAGAGGGACAGGGTCCCTTTTAGGCGTGACCTTC.

This clone was detected only a few times. The chain uses TRBV9 and TRBJ2-2, with D perhaps matching TRBD2 (6 bases). CDR1 SGDLS and CDR2 YYNGEE come from the germline V gene. This CDR3 spans 16 amino acids. Trimming removed 2 bases from V and 2 bases from J, with 13 bases in between. CDR3 amino acids: CASSVVGGVNTGELFF. The CDR3, as DNA: TGTGCCAGCAGCGTTGTAGGCGGGGTTAACACCGGGGAGCTGTTTTTT.

This clone was recorded a few times. The chain couples TRBV18 to TRBJ1-6; perhaps TRBD1 as D (5 bases). V lost 3 bases, J lost 5 bases, and 14 bases lay in between. This CDR3 contains 16 residues. Germline V gives CDR1 KGHSH, CDR2 LQKENI. The CDR3 DNA is TGTGCCAGCTCACCCCGGGGAGGGGCAAATAATTCACCCCTCCACTTT. Its translation: CASSPRGGANNSPLHF.

J is TRBJ2-3 and V is TRBV12-5; no clear D. With 7 bases removed from V and 2 bases from J, the gap between germline ends came to 7 bases. The germline CDR1 and CDR2 sequences are LGHNT and FRNRAP. The CDR3 extends over 12 amino acids. The CDR3 bases are TGTGCTAGTGCCGCCTACACAGATACGCAGTATTTT. The encoded protein is CASAAYTDTQYF.

Only a few counts were recorded for this clone. The chain carries TRBV5-1 and TRBJ2-7; 8 nucleotides align to TRBD1. V gave up 4 bases and J gave up 0 bases; unmatched junction bases: 6. This CDR3 has 15 residues. Germline assignment: CDR1 SGHRS and CDR2 YFSETQ. As DNA, the CDR3 is TGCGCCAGCAGCGCCTCGACAGGGGTCTCCTACGAGCAGTACTTC. Protein: CASSASTGVSYEQYF.

This clone was observed a handful of times. This chain uses TRBV4-1 with TRBJ2-1; 7 bases align to TRBD2. Per germline, CDR1 MGHRA and CDR2 YSYEKL. CDR3 size: 16 residues. The trim removed 5 bases at V and 7 bases at J, leaving 14 bases unmatched. The CDR3 sequence: CASSSSPGDYQNEQFF. The CDR3 DNA reads as TGCGCCAGCAGCTCAAGCCCCGGGGACTATCAAAATGAGCAGTTCTTC.

This clone was picked up a small number of times. The chain links TRBV18 to TRBJ1-1; unclear D gene. The CDR3 extends over 15 amino acids. CDR1 and CDR2 (germline): KGHSH, LQKENI. Trimming pared 0 bases from V and 5 bases from J, leaving 13 bases between. CDR3 nucleotide sequence: TGTGCCAGCTCACCACCGTCCAGCCGCAGGACTGAAGCTTTCTTT. This encodes CASSPPSSRRTEAFF.

This clone has more than one count but fewer than ten. This chain joins TRBV7-2 and TRBJ1-4; D remains unclear. The CDR3 has 15 amino acids. Looked up from germline, CDR1 is SGHTA and CDR2 is FQGNSA. The V and J ends lost 5 bases and 4 bases respectively, with 14 bases between them. CDR3 in DNA: TGTGCCAGCAGCCCTCGTTCGAGGGATAATGAAAAACTGTTTTTT. Residues: CASSPRSRDNEKLFF. The entire variable domain, with the rest obtained from reference TRBV7-2 and TRBJ1-4, is as follows: GAGVSQSPSNKVTEKGKDVELRCDPISGHTALYWYRQSLGQGLEFLIYFQGNSAPDKSGLPSDRFSAERTGGSVSTLTIQRTQQEDSAVYLCASSPRSRDNEKLFFGSGTQLSVL.

The sample holds a few counts of this clone. The chain recombines TRBV7-3 with TRBJ2-5; D might be TRBD2 (5 bases). CDR1 SGHTA and CDR2 FQGTGA come from the germline V gene. The CDR3 has 15 amino acids. Trimming shortened V by 5 bases and J by 2 bases, and 15 bases separated the two germline ends. CDR3 bases: TGTGCCAGCAGCCTAAGTGTGGGGAGTCAAGAGACCCAGTACTTC. Translation gives CASSLSVGSQETQYF.

This clone turned up a few times. The V and J genes are TRBV14 and TRBJ2-7, with D possibly TRBD1 on 5 matching bases. CDR1 and CDR2 (germline): SGHDN, FVKESK. CDR3 length equals 11 residues. The V end was cut by 1 base, the J end by 10 bases, with 8 bases between. CDR3 region: CASSQATAQYF. As DNA, the CDR3 is TGTGCCAGCAGCCAAGCGACAGCCCAGTACTTC.

The chain employs TRBV7-6 and TRBJ1-4; 7 bases fit TRBD1. The CDR3 spans 15 residues. V shed 5 bases, J shed 5 bases, and the junction held 8 bases outside the gene matches. Per germline, CDR1 SGHVS and CDR2 FNYEAQ. DNA of the CDR3: TGTGCCAGCAGCCTTACAGGGGAAAGGAATGAAAAACTGTTTTTT. Translated: CASSLTGERNEKLFF.

This clone has just a few counts. The chain's CDR3 is CASSPRGLWNTEAFF. CDR3 nucleotides: TGTGCCAGTAGTCCAAGGGGGTTGTGGAACACTGAAGCTTTCTTT. V and J are TRBV19 and TRBJ1-1; TRBD1 is a possible D gene (6 bases). V was shortened by 5 bases and J by 1 base, with 14 bases between the two germline ends. The CDR3 length is 15 residues. Germline CDR1 LNHDA, CDR2 SQIVND (reference sequence).

This clone was seen a handful of times. The genes are TRBV18 and TRBJ2-4; TRBD1 is a possible D gene (7 bases). Looked up from germline, CDR1 is KGHSH and CDR2 is LQKENI. This CDR3 is 12 amino acids long. CDR3 protein: CATDREANIQYF. CDR3 DNA: TGTGCTACAGACAGGGAGGCCAACATTCAGTACTTC.

A few counts support this clone. The genes are TRBV2 and TRBJ2-5, with D uncertain. Trimming left V 4 bases short and J 5 bases short, with 11 bases between. CDR1 is SNHLY and CDR2 is FYNNEI in the germline V gene. The CDR3 runs 13 residues. CDR3 in amino acids: CASSVEHRETQYF. CDR3 sequence (DNA): TGTGCCAGCAGTGTGGAGCACCGGGAGACCCAGTACTTC.

This clone was observed a handful of times. The chain recombines TRBV2 with TRBJ2-7; tentatively, D is TRBD2 (6 bases). Germline CDR1 is SNHLY and CDR2 is FYNNEI. This CDR3 spans 13 amino acids. The ends were cut back, 7 bases at V and 2 bases at J, with 12 bases in the middle. In DNA, the CDR3 is TGTGCCAGCATGACGGAGGGACCCTACGAGCAGTACTTC. Translating it yields CASMTEGPYEQYF.

The chain joins TRBV15 to TRBJ2-7, with 7 nucleotides matching TRBD1. This CDR3 has 15 residues. Germline V lookup: CDR1 LNHNV, CDR2 YYDKDF (reference sequence). Trimming removed 0 bases from V and 3 bases from J; junction bases left unmatched: 5. CDR3 sequence: CATSRDRGLNYEQYF. In nucleotides, the CDR3 is TGTGCCACCAGCAGAGATAGGGGGCTAAACTACGAGCAGTACTTC.

The V and J genes are TRBV11-2 and TRBJ2-7, with D perhaps matching TRBD1 (6 bases). The germline V gene has CDR1 SGHAT and CDR2 FQNNGV. The CDR3 totals 15 residues. Trimming took 5 bases from V and 7 from J, leaving 21 bases between them. The CDR3: CASSALQGPTLEQYF. The CDR3, as DNA: TGTGCCAGCAGCGCCTTACAGGGTCCTACTTTGGAGCAGTACTTC.

In this sample, this clone turned up a few times. The J gene is TRBJ2-5, the V gene TRBV11-2; D perhaps matches TRBD1 (5 bases). In germline, CDR1 is SGHAT, CDR2 FQNNGV. Trimming stripped 5 bases from V and 5 bases from J, with 15 bases between. This CDR3 is 14 amino acids long. CDR3 in DNA: TGTGCCAGCAGCACCCGGACATTCCAGGAGACCCAGTACTTC. It is translated as CASSTRTFQETQYF.